These 14 T cell receptor beta chains were sequenced from one sample in a study of T cell changes during pregnancy in multiple sclerosis. Here immunoSEQ multiplex PCR was the method, and the copy in TCRdb shows in-frame clones only, minus some. The sample records 48,000 or so clones, approximately 93% being singletons. This sample comprised CD4+ T cells from peripheral blood mononuclear cells, obtained in the first trimester of pregnancy. The origin of the receptors is a female donor with multiple sclerosis, enrolled in a pregnancy study.

The chain uses TRBV5-1 and TRBJ1-4; no reliable D call. CDR3 size: 14 residues. Germline V lookup: CDR1 SGHRS, CDR2 YFSETQ. V shed 3 bases and J shed 6 bases, with 12 bases lying between them. The CDR3 DNA sequence: TGCGCCAGCAGCTCCTCAGGTTCAGATGAAAAACTGTTTTTT. Translated, it gives CASSSSGSDEKLFF.

The genes are TRBV7-2 and TRBJ2-2; no firm D call. This CDR3 spans 15 amino acids. The V gene's germline CDR1 is SGHTA and CDR2 FQGNSA. V lost 5 bases and J 0 bases, leaving 10 bases between the germline ends. The CDR3 DNA reads as TGTGCCAGCAGCCGAAGCTTATCGAACACCGGGGAGCTGTTTTTT. As protein: CASSRSLSNTGELFF.

V usage is TRBV6-6 and J usage is TRBJ1-5; D gene ambiguous. V was trimmed by 1 base and J by 5 bases, leaving 6 bases between them. This CDR3 region has 13 residues. Germline loops: CDR1 MNHNY, CDR2 SVGAGI (reference sequence). CDR3 region: CASSYFGDQPQHF. The CDR3 coding sequence is TGTGCCAGCAGTTACTTCGGGGATCAGCCCCAGCATTTT.

This chain joins TRBV10-2 and TRBJ2-5; D may be TRBD1 (6 bases). The CDR3 is 13 amino acids. Germline V gene sequence: CDR1 WSHSY, CDR2 SAAADI. V shed 3 bases and J shed 3 bases, with 8 bases lying between them. CDR3 coding DNA: TGCGCCAGCAGTGATTGGACAGAAGAGACCCAGTACTTC. This sequence encodes CASSDWTEETQYF.

This clone appeared once. The rearrangement joins TRBV5-1 to TRBJ2-3; TRBD2 aligns across 13 bases. Per germline, CDR1 SGHRS and CDR2 YFSETQ. V lost 5 bases to trimming and J lost 5 bases; unmatched junction nucleotides: 8. The CDR3 length is 16 residues. In DNA form, the CDR3 reads TGCGCCAGCAGTGGGCCGGGACTAGCGGGGATAGATACGCAGTATTTT. Translating gives CASSGPGLAGIDTQYF. The variable domain in full, with the rest retrieved from reference TRBV5-1 and TRBJ2-3, is KAGVTQTPRYLIKTRGQQVTLSCSPISGHRSVSWYQQTPGQGLQFLFEYFSETQRNKGNFPGRFSGRQFSNSRSEMNVSTLELGDSALYLCASSGPGLAGIDTQYFGPGTRLTVL.

The chain uses TRBV10-2 and TRBJ1-3; 7 bases are a match to TRBD1. Germline V gene lookup returns CDR1 WSHSY and CDR2 SAAADI. With V trimmed by 5 bases and J by 3 bases, 4 bases remained unmatched. The CDR3 runs 14 residues. The CDR3 region is CASSRGTDGNTIYF. The CDR3 nucleotides read TGCGCCAGCAGTCGCGGGACAGATGGAAACACCATATATTTT.

The chain has TRBV30 and TRBJ1-6; TRBD1 matches at 9 bases. The CDR3 has 15 residues. V was pared by 4 bases and J by 7 bases, with 8 bases of the junction left unmatched. Germline CDR1 and CDR2: GTSNPN and SVGIG (reference sequence). CDR3: CAWINRGLRNSPLHF. The CDR3 region has the DNA TGTGCCTGGATAAACAGGGGGCTGAGAAATTCACCCCTCCACTTT.

V usage is TRBV20-1 and J usage is TRBJ1-5; D is perhaps TRBD1 (5 bases). CDR3 length: 11 residues. Deletions cut 5 bases from V and 11 bases from J, with 13 bases between. The germline V gene has CDR1 DFQATT and CDR2 SNEGSKA (reference sequence). The CDR3 DNA reads as TGCAGTGCTTTTGCGGTAGGGGCCCAGCATTTT. Its translation: CSAFAVGAQHF.

The rearrangement links TRBV5-5 to TRBJ1-5, with a possible D match to TRBD1 (5 bases). This CDR3 region has 16 residues. The V and J ends lost 1 base and 3 bases respectively, with 14 bases between them. Germline V gene sequence: CDR1 SGHKS, CDR2 YYEKEE (reference sequence). The CDR3 here is CASSLPMTANNQPQHF. The CDR3 DNA sequence: TGTGCCAGCAGCTTGCCAATGACAGCCAACAATCAGCCCCAGCATTTT.

V and J are TRBV18 and TRBJ2-7, with TRBD1 matching 9 bases. V lost 2 bases and J lost 2; bases outside the gene matches: 4. There are 15 residues in the CDR3. CDR1 is KGHSH, CDR2 LQKENI, per germline. The CDR3 loop reads CASSPKTGGPYEQYF. CDR3 nucleotides: TGTGCCAGCTCACCAAAAACAGGGGGCCCCTACGAGCAGTACTTC.

This rearrangement joins TRBV5-4 to TRBJ2-3, with 8 bases identical to TRBD1. The V gene's germline CDR1 is SGHNT and CDR2 YYREEE (reference sequence). The CDR3 sequence is 15 residues long. Losses at the gene ends were 4 bases for V and 1 base for J; bases not matched to a gene: 5. The CDR3: CASSPGQVGTDTQYF. In DNA form, the CDR3 reads TGTGCCAGCAGCCCGGGACAGGTTGGCACAGATACGCAGTATTTT.

J is TRBJ2-1 and V is TRBV2; D is unclear. Germline V gives CDR1 SNHLY, CDR2 FYNNEI. This CDR3 contains 13 residues. Trimming shortened V by 8 bases and J by 3 bases, and 11 bases separated the two germline ends. CDR3 residues: CASENSHYNEQFF. The DNA for the CDR3 is TGTGCCAGCGAAAACTCTCACTACAATGAGCAGTTCTTC.

The genes are TRBV7-3 and TRBJ1-4; D not resolved. This CDR3 region has 15 residues. Trimming stripped 8 bases from V and 5 bases from J, with 18 bases between. CDR1 SGHTA and CDR2 FQGTGA come from the germline V gene. CDR3 region: CASSKTGSVNEKLFF. CDR3 DNA: TGTGCCAGCTCTAAGACCGGGTCGGTAAATGAAAAACTGTTTTTT.

The chain employs TRBV6-6 and TRBJ2-2; D not certain. This CDR3 is 16 amino acids long. Germline CDR1 reads MNHNY; CDR2 reads SVGAGI (reference sequence). Trimming removed 5 bases at V and 0 bases at J, with 13 bases between. CDR3 DNA: TGTGCCAGCAGTGTCCACCAGACACCGAACACCGGGGAGCTGTTTTTT. This codes for CASSVHQTPNTGELFF.